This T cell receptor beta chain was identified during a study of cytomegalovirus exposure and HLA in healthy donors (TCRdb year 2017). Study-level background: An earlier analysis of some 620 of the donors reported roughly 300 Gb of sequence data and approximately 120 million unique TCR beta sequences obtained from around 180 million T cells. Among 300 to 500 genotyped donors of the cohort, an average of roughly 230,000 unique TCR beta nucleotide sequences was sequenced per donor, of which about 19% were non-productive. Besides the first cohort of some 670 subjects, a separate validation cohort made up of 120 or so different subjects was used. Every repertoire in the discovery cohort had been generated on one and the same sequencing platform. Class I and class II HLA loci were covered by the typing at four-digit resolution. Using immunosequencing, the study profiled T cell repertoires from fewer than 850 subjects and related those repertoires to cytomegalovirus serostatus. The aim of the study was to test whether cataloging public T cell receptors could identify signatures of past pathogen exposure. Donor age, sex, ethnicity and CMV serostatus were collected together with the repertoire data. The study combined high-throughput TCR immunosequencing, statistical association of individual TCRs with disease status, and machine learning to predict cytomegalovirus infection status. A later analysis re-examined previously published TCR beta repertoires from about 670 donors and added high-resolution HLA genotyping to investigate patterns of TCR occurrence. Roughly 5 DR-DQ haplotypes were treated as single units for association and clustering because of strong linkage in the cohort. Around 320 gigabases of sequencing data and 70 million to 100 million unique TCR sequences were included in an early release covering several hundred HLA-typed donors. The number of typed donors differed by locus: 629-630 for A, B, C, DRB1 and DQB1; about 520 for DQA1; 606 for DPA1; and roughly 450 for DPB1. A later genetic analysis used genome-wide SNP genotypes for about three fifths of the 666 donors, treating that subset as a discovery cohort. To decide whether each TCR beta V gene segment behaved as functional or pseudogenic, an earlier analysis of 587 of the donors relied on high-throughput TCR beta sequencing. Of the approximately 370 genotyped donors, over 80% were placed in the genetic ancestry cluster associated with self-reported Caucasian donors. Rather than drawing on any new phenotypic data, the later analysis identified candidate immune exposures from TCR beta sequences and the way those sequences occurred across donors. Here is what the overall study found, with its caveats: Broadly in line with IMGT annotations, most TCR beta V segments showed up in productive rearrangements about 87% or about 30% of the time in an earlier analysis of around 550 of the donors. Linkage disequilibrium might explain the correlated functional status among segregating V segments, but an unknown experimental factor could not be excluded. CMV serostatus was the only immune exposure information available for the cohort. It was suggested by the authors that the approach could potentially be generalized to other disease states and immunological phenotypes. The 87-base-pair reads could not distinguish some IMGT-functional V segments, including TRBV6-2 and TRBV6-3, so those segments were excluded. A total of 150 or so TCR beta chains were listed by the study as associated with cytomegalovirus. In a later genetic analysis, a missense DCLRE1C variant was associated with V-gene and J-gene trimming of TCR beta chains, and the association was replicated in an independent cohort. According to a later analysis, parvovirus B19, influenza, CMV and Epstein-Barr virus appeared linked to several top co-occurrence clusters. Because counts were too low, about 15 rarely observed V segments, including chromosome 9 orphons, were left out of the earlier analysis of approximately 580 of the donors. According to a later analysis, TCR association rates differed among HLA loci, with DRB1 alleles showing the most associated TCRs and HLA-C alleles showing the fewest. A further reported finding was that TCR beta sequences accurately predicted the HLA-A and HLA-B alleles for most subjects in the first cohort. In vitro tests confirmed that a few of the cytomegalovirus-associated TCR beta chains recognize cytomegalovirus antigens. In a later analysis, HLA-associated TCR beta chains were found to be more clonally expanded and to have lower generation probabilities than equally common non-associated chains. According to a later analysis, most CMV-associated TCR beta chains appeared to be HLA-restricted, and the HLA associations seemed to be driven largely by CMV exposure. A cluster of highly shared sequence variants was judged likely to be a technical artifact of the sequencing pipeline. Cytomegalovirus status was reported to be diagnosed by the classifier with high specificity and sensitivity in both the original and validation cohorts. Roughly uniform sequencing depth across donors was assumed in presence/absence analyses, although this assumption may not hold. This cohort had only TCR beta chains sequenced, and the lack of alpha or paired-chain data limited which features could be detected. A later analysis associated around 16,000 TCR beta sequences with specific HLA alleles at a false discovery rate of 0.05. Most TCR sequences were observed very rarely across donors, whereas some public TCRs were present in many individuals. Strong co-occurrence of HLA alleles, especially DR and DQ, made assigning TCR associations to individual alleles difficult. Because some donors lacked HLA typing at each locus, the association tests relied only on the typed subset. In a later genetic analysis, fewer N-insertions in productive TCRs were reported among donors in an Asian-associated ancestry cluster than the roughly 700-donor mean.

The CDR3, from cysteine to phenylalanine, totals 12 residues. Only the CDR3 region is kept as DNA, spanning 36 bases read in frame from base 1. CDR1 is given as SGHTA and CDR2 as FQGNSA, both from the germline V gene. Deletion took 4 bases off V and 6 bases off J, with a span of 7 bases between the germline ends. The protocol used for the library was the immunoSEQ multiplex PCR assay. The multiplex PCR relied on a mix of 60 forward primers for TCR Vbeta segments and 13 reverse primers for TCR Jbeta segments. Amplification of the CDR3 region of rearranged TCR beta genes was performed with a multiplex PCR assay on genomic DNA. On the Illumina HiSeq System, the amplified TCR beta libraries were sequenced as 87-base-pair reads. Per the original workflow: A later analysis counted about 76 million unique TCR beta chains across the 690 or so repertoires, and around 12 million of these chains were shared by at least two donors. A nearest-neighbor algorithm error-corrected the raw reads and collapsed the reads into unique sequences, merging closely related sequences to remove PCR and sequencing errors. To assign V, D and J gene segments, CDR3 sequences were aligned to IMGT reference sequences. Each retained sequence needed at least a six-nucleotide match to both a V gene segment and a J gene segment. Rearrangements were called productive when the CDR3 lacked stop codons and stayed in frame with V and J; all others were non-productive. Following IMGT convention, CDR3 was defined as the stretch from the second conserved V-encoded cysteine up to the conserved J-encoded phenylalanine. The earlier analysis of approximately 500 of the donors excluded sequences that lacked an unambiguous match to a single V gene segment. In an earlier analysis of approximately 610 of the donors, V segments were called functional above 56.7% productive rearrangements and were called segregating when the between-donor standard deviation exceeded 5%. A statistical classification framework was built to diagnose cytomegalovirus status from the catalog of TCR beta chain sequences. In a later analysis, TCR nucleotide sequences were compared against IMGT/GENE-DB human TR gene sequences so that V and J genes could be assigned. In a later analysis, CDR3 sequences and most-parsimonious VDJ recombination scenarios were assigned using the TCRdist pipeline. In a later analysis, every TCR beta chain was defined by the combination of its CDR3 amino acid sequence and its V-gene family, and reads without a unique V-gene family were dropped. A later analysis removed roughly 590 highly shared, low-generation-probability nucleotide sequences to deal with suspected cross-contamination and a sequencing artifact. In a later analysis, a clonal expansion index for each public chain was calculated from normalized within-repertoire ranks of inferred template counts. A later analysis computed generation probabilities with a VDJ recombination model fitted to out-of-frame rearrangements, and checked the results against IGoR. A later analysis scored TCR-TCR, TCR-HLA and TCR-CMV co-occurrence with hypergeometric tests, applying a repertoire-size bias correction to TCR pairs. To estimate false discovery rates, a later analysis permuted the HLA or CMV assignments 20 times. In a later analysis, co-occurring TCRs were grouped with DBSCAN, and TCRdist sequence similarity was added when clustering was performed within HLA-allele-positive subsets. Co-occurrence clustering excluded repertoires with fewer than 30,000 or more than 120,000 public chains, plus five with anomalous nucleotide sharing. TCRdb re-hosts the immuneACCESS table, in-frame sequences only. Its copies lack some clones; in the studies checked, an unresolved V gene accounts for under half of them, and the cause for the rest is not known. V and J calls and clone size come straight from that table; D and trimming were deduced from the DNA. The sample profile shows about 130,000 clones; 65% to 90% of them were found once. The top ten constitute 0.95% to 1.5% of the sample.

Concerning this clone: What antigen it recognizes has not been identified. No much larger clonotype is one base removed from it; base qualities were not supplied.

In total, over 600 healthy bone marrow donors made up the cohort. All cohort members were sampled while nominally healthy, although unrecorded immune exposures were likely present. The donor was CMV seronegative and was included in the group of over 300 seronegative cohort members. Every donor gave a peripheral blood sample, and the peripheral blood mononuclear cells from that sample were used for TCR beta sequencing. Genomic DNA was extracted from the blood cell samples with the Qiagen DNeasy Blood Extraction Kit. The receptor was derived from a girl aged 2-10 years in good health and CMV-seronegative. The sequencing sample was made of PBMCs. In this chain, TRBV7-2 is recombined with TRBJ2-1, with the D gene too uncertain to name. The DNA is TGTGCCAGCAGCTCCAATTTCAATGAGCAGTTCTTC. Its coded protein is CASSSNFNEQFF.